The text below deals with one T cell receptor beta chain. This table comes from immunoSEQ multiplex PCR, and its TCRdb copy is limited to in-frame clones, with some not included. The sample lists some 94,000 clones, approximately 94% occurring once. This sample is part of a study of technical replicates of blood from several donors. This CDR3 region has 16 residues. V shed 3 bases, J shed 0 bases, and the junction held 6 bases outside the gene matches. CDR1 and CDR2 from the germline V gene are SGHTA and FQGTGA. The V call is TRBV7-3, the J call TRBJ2-3; 7 bases fit TRBD1. The material sequenced was T cells isolated from PBMCs. The sequence came from a human donor in good health. CDR3 coding DNA: TGTGCCAGCAGCTTCGGGACAGTATCTAGCACAGATACGCAGTATTTT. Amino acid sequence: CASSFGTVSSTDTQYF. Supplemented by reference TRBV7-3 and TRBJ2-3, the full variable domain reads GAGVSQTPSNKVTEKGKYVELRCDPISGHTALYWYRQSLGQGPEFLIYFQGTGAADDSGLPNDRFFAVRPEGSVSTLKIQRTERGDSAVYLCASSFGTVSSTDTQYFGPGTRLTVL.